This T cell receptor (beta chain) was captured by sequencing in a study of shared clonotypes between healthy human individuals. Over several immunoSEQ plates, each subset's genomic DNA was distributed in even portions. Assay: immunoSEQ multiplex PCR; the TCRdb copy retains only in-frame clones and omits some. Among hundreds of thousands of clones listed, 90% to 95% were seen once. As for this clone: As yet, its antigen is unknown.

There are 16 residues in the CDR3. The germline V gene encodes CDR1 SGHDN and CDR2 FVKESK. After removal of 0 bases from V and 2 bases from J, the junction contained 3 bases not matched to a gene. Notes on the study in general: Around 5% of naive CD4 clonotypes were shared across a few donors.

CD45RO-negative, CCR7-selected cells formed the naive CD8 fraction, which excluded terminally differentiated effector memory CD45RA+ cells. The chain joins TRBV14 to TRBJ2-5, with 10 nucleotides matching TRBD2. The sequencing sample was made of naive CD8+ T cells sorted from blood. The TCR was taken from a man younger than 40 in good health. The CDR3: CASSQDGTSAQETQYF. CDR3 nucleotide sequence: TGTGCCAGCAGCCAAGACGGGACTAGCGCACAAGAGACCCAGTACTTC.